This T cell receptor (beta chain) was captured by sequencing in a study of cytomegalovirus exposure and HLA in healthy donors. Study conclusions and caveats: Investigators reported more than 150 TCR beta chains as tied to cytomegalovirus.

This CDR3 has 15 residues. Trimming left V 3 bases short and J 1 base short, with 12 bases between. The germline V gene encodes CDR1 MDHEN and CDR2 SYDVKM. Notes on this clone: Its antigen remains unknown.

The PCR ran on 60 Vbeta and 13 Jbeta primers. Profiled with immunoSEQ multiplex PCR; TCRdb holds only in-frame clones, not every one. The data contain around 99,000 clones, around 77% of them singletons. This sequence originates from a man aged 40-49 years in good health and CMV-seronegative. The specimen sequenced was PBMCs. This chain connects TRBV28 to TRBJ1-1; unclear D gene. CDR3 DNA: TGTGCCAGCAGTTTTAAGAGGTCCAGGAACACTGAAGCTTTCTTT. Its translation is CASSFKRSRNTEAFF. Complete variable domain (other parts from reference TRBV28 and TRBJ1-1): DVKVTQSSRYLVKRTGEKVFLECVQDMDHENMFWYRQDPGLGLRLIYFSYDVKMKEKGDIPEGYSVSREKKERFSLILESASTNQTSMYLCASSFKRSRNTEAFFGQGTRLTVV.